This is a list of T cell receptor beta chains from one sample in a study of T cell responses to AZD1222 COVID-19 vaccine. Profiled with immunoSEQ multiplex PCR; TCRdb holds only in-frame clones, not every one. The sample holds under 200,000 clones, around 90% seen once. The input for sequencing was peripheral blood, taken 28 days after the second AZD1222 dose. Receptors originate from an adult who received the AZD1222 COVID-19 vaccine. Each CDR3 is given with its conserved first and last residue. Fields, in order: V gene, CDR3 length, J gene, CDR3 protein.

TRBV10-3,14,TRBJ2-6,CAIGQGSGANVLTF
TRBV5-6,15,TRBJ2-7,CASSIQGAGIYEQYF
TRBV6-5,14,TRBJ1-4,CASKRGTSNEKLFF
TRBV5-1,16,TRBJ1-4,CASSLGGRTGHEKLFF
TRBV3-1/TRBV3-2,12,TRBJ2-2,CASSQDTGELFF
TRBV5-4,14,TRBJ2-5,CASSEGLSQETQYF
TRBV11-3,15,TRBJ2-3,CASSLGQGGPDTQYF
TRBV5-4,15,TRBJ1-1,CASRLDRPLNTEAFF
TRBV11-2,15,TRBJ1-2,CASSTSSTGWGGYTF
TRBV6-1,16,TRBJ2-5,CASSVSGGGGAETQYF
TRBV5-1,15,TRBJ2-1,CASSGRTSGGNEQFF
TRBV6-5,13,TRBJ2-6,CASRTSGANVLTF
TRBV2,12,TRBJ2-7,CASSISPNEQYF
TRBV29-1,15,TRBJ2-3,CSVTPLAGGKDTQYF
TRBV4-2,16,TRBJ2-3,CASSQDVRGSTDTQYF
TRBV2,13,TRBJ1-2,CASTQMEGYGYTF
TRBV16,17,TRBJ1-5,CASSQLDLRDSNQPQHF
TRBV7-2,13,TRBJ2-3,CASNSGSTDTQYF
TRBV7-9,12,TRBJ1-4,CASSLRTEVLFF
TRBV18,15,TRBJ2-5,CASSRLSGLRETQYF
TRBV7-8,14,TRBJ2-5,CASSNTPGQETQYF
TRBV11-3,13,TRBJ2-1,CASSSRGNNEQFF
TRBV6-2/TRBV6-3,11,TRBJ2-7,CASSLNYEQYF
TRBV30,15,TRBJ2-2,CAWGRLAGNTGELFF
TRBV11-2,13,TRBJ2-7,CASSLTGTYEQYF
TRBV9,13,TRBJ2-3,CASSRNVQDTQYF
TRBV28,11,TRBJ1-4,CASSLNEKLFF
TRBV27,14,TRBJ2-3,CATQRGGRPDTQYF
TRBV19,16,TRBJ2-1,CASKSGTGGLYNEQFF
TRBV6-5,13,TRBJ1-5,CASSSVSNQPQHF
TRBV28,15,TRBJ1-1,CASSLLQGWLGEAFF
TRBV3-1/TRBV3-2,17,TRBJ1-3,CASSQDATGVSGNTIYF
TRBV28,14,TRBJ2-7,CASSLWGQGYEQYF
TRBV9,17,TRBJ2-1,CASSVAVAGGTTAEQFF
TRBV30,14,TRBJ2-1,CAWSRDTAYNEQFF
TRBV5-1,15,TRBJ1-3,CASSLDGRDGNTIYF
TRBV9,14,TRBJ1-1,CASSPRQGSTEAFF